The rows below give T cell receptor beta chains drawn from one sample of a study of cytomegalovirus exposure and HLA in healthy donors. Only in-frame clones appear in the TCRdb table, and some are missing; sequencing was by immunoSEQ multiplex PCR. The sample comprises 90,000 to 110,000 clones, around 80% of which are singletons, and more than 8% rests with the top ten. Material for sequencing was PBMCs. These receptor sequences come from a middle-aged man in good health and CMV-seropositive. Each CDR3 is given with its conserved first and last residue. A D gene is named only where the DNA matches it firmly. Size tells how often a clone was seen (once, few, many) or the class of an expanded clone, and some rows leave it out.

-,-,TRBJ2-3,TRBV25-1,TGTGCCAGCAGTGGGCGGCGGGGCACAGATACGCAGTATTTT,CASSGRRGTDTQYF
-,-,TRBJ1-6,TRBV11-2,TGTGCCAGCAGCTACCAGGGTGGCTCACCCCTCCACTTT,CASSYQGGSPLHF
TRBD1,-,TRBJ1-1,TRBV11-3,TGTGCCAGCAGCCCCGGACAGGGGGAAGTGAACACTGAAGCTTTCTTT,CASSPGQGEVNTEAFF
TRBD1,-,TRBJ2-3,TRBV18,TGTGCCAGCCGTACCGGGACAGGGCCAGATACGCAGTATTTT,CASRTGTGPDTQYF
-,-,TRBJ1-1,TRBV5-4,TGTGCCAGCAGCTTGGGGCCCCGCCTTGAAGCTTTCTTT,CASSLGPRLEAFF
TRBD2,-,TRBJ2-1,TRBV30,TGTGCCTGGAAGGGACTAGAAACCTACAATGAGCAGTTCTTC,CAWKGLETYNEQFF
-,few,TRBJ1-1,TRBV29-1,TGCAGCGTTGGCGGCAGATTGAACACTGAAGCTTTCTTT,CSVGGRLNTEAFF
TRBD2,-,TRBJ2-7,TRBV19,TGTGCCAGCTCAAGCGGGACTAGCGGGAGGGATGAGCAGTACTTC,CASSSGTSGRDEQYF
-,-,TRBJ2-6,TRBV30,TGTGCCTGGAGTATGGCCTCTGGGGCCAACGTCCTGACTTTC,CAWSMASGANVLTF
TRBD1,-,TRBJ1-1,TRBV7-2,TGTGCCAGCAGCTACAGGGGACTGGGGGGAACTGAAGCTTTCTTT,CASSYRGLGGTEAFF
-,-,TRBJ2-1,TRBV6-5,TGTGCCAGCAGTTACTCGACGGGGGAGCAGTTCTTC,CASSYSTGEQFF
-,-,TRBJ2-3,TRBV4-3,TGCGCCAGCAGCCAGACCGGACAGCCCTGGGATACGCAGTATTTT,CASSQTGQPWDTQYF
-,once,TRBJ1-1,TRBV28,TGTGCCAGCAGGTGGGGGGGCGCGGTTGGCACTGAAGCTTTCTTT,CASRWGGAVGTEAFF
TRBD2,-,TRBJ2-3,TRBV4-3,TGCGCCAGCAGCCAAGATCCTCCGGGACTAGCGGGGCCAGATACGCAGTATTTT,CASSQDPPGLAGPDTQYF
TRBD2,-,TRBJ2-1,TRBV7-3,TGTGCCAGCAGCTTAACGGGAGGGGCCCCTCGGGCAGTCAATGAGCAGTTCTTC,CASSLTGGAPRAVNEQFF
TRBD1,once,TRBJ1-1,TRBV5-8,TGTGCCAGCAGCCTGATGGGACAGAGGAACACTGAAGCTTTCTTT,CASSLMGQRNTEAFF
TRBD1,-,TRBJ2-1,TRBV9,TGTGCCAGCAGCCGGCACCAGGAGACAGGGTACGAGCAGTTCTTC,CASSRHQETGYEQFF
TRBD1,-,TRBJ1-2,TRBV6-5,TGTGCCAGCAGTCCCGACAGGGCCCACTATGGCTACACCTTC,CASSPDRAHYGYTF
-,-,TRBJ2-7,TRBV28,TGTGCCAGCAGTTCTATCTCCCGGCGTCAGGGCCTACCCTACGAGCAGTACTTC,CASSSISRRQGLPYEQYF
-,-,TRBJ2-7,TRBV5-1,TGCGCCAGCAGCTTGGGTGGGGAGGACTCCGAGCAGTACTTC,CASSLGGEDSEQYF
TRBD2,-,TRBJ2-3,TRBV7-6,TGTGCCAGCAGCTGGTTAGCGGGGGGGACGGATACGCAGTATTTT,CASSWLAGGTDTQYF
-,-,TRBJ1-5,TRBV12-5,TGTGCTAGTGGTTTGCTCACAGGGTTGAGCAATCAGCCCCAGCATTTT,CASGLLTGLSNQPQHF
-,-,TRBJ2-7,TRBV5-5,TGTGCCAGCAGCTTAAGCTGGCAGGGGAACTACGAGCAGTACTTC,CASSLSWQGNYEQYF
-,-,TRBJ1-5,TRBV6-6,TGTGCCAGCAGTTTCCTCGCCCTTGGCGGTCAGCCCCAGCATTTT,CASSFLALGGQPQHF
-,once,TRBJ2-1,TRBV5-1,TGCGCCAGCAGCTTAGGGCGGGATGAGCAGTTCTTC,CASSLGRDEQFF
-,-,TRBJ1-5,TRBV6-4,TGTGCCAGCAGTGAGGAAGGGGGTCAGCCCCAGCATTTT,CASSEEGGQPQHF
TRBD1,-,TRBJ2-7,TRBV18,TGTGCCAGCTCACCACGGCTGGCAGGGGGTTACGAGCAGTACTTC,CASSPRLAGGYEQYF
-,-,TRBJ1-5,TRBV6-1,TGTGCCAGCAGTGAACACACTCCGGCGGGCCAGCCCCAGCATTTT,CASSEHTPAGQPQHF
TRBD2,-,TRBJ2-2,TRBV9,TGTGCCAGCAGCGCCTTAGCGGGAACGAACACCGGGGAGCTGTTTTTT,CASSALAGTNTGELFF
-,-,TRBJ2-3,TRBV7-9,TGTGCCAGCGGGAGGCTAGGAACAGATACGCAGTATTTT,CASGRLGTDTQYF
TRBD1,few,TRBJ1-2,TRBV19,TGTGCCAGTAGTTTGGGACAGGGTCTTTACTATGGCTACACCTTC,CASSLGQGLYYGYTF
TRBD1,-,TRBJ1-2,TRBV19,TGTGCCAGTAGTCCCTGGACAGGGTGGAACTATGGCTACACCTTC,CASSPWTGWNYGYTF
-,-,TRBJ2-1,TRBV7-2,TGTGCCAGCAGCTTAGAGTGGCAGAACTCCTACAATGAGCAGTTCTTC,CASSLEWQNSYNEQFF
-,-,TRBJ1-1,TRBV19,TGTGCCAGTACTTTTAAGAACACTGAAGCTTTCTTT,CASTFKNTEAFF
-,-,TRBJ2-2,TRBV7-6,TGTGCCAGCAGCCAGATTCTCACCGGGGAGCTGTTTTTT,CASSQILTGELFF
-,-,TRBJ2-4,TRBV30,TGTGCCTGGAGTGTGGACGGGAGTCAGTCCAAAAACATTCAGTACTTC,CAWSVDGSQSKNIQYF
TRBD2,-,TRBJ2-1,TRBV7-6,TGTGCCAGCAGCTCCGGGAAATATTCTAGCGGGGGGGCTCCCTACAATGAGCAGTTCTTC,CASSSGKYSSGGAPYNEQFF
-,-,TRBJ2-5,TRBV18,TGTGCCAGCTCACCACCGAGGGGGGAGACCCAGTACTTC,CASSPPRGETQYF
-,-,TRBJ2-3,TRBV7-2,TGTGCCAGCAGCTCCTTGGGAGGGGGAGATACGCAGTATTTT,CASSSLGGGDTQYF
-,-,TRBJ2-4,TRBV28,TGTGCCAGCAACAGGGCCTCGGAAAACATTCAGTACTTC,CASNRASENIQYF
-,-,TRBJ2-2,TRBV12-5,TGTGCTAGTGGTTTCCTCCTGCCCACTAGCAAAGATGCCGGGGAGCTGTTTTTT,CASGFLLPTSKDAGELFF
TRBD1,-,TRBJ2-7,TRBV7-6,TGTGCCAGCAGCCGGGGGGGACAGGGGGCTGGGGAGCAGTACTTC,CASSRGGQGAGEQYF
-,-,TRBJ2-3,TRBV5-8,TGTGCCAGCAGCTTACCGACAGTCACAGATACGCAGTATTTT,CASSLPTVTDTQYF
-,-,TRBJ1-6,TRBV5-6,TGTGCCAGCAGCCTACAGTCGAGCTCCTATAATTCACCCCTCCACTTT,CASSLQSSSYNSPLHF
-,-,TRBJ1-2,TRBV7-2,TGTGCCAGCAGCTTGGGCAGGTGGGGGGATGGCTACACCTTC,CASSLGRWGDGYTF
TRBD1,-,TRBJ1-4,TRBV29-1,TGCAGCGCGGACAGGGGGAACGAAAAACTGTTTTTT,CSADRGNEKLFF
-,few,TRBJ1-1,TRBV19,TGTGCCAGTAGTATAGTGGGGGGGGCGACTGAAGCTTTCTTT,CASSIVGGATEAFF